The entry below describes one T cell receptor beta chain. The germline V gene has CDR1 PRHDT and CDR2 FYEKMQ (reference sequence). Trimming shortened V by 4 bases and J by 4 bases, and 11 bases separated the two germline ends. The CDR3 runs to 14 residues. The sample originates from a study of shared clonotypes between healthy human individuals. Method: immunoSEQ multiplex PCR; TCRdb's copy keeps in-frame clones and lacks some. The sample consists of millions of clones, approximately 95% of them appearing once. V is TRBV13 and J is TRBJ1-5; D gene unclear. This clonotype was sampled from a man aged 18 to 29 in good health. Some clones in this sample may be carry-over from other donors' samples. The sequenced sample consisted of naive CD4+ T cells from PBMCs. The subset is: CD45RA+ positively selected. The CDR3 spells CASSSGPSNQPQHF. The DNA of the CDR3 is TGTGCCAGCAGCTCAGGACCCTCTAATCAGCCCCAGCATTTT.